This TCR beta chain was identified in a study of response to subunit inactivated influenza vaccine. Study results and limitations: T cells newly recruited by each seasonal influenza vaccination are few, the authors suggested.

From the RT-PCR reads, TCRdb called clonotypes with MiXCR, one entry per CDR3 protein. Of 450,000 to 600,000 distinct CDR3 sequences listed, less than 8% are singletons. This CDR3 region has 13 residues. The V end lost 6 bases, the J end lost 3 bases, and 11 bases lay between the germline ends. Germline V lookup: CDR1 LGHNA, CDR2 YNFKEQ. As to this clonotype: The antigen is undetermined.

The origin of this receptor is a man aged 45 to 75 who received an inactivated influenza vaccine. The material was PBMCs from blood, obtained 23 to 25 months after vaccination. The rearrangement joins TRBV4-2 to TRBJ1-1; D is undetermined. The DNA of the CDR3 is TGTGCCAGCAGTATAGCCTGGGACACTGAAGCTTTCTTT. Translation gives CASSIAWDTEAFF.